This T cell receptor beta chain is from a study of T cell responses to AZD1222 COVID-19 vaccine. V gave up 4 bases and J gave up 6 bases; unmatched junction bases: 5. The germline V gene encodes CDR1 SGHRS and CDR2 YFSETQ. The CDR3 length is 15 residues. Overall study findings and caveats: Spike-wide coverage was observed for vaccine-associated CD4 TCRs, with dominant responses at 160-218 and 743-854.

Worth noting for this clone: Its specificity is not known.

The method was immunoSEQ multiplex PCR; TCRdb's version includes in-frame clones alone and lacks a portion of them. This sample has about 140,000 clones, with approximately 91% found just once. This clonotype was sampled from an adult who received the MenACWY meningococcal vaccine as a control. Sequenced here: peripheral blood, sampled 28 days after the second dose of the MenACWY control vaccine. The chain joins TRBV5-1 to TRBJ2-3, with TRBD2 matching 13 bases. The CDR3 spells CASSTSGGDVDTQYF. CDR3 DNA sequence: TGCGCCAGCAGCACTAGCGGGGGGGACGTGGATACGCAGTATTTT. Complete variable domain (other parts from reference TRBV5-1 and TRBJ2-3): KAGVTQTPRYLIKTRGQQVTLSCSPISGHRSVSWYQQTPGQGLQFLFEYFSETQRNKGNFPGRFSGRQFSNSRSEMNVSTLELGDSALYLCASSTSGGDVDTQYFGPGTRLTVL.